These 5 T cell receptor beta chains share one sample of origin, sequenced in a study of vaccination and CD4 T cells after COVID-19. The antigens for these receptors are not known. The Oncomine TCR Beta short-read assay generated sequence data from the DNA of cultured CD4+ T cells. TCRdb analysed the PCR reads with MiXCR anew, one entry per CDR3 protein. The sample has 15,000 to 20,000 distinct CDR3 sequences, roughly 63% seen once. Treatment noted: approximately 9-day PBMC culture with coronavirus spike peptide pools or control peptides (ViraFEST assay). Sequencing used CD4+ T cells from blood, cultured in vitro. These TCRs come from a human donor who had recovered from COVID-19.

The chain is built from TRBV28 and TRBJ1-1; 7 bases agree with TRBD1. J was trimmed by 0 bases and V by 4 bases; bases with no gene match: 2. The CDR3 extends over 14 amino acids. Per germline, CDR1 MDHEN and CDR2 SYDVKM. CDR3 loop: CASSYRGMNTEAFF. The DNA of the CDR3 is TGTGCCAGCAGTTACAGGGGAATGAACACTGAAGCTTTCTTT.

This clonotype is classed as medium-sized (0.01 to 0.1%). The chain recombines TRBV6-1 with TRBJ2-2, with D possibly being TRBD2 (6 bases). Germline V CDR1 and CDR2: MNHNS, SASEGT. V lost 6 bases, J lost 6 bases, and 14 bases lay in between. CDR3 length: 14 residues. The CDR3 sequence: CASRGRENPGELFF. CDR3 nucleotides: TGTGCCAGCAGGGGACGGGAGAATCCCGGGGAGCTGTTTTTT.

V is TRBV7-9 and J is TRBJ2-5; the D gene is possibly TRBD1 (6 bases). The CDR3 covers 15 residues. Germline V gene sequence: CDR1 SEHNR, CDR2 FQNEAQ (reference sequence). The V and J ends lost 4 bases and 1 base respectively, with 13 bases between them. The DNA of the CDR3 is TGTGCCAGCAGCTCCCTGACAGGAGCCCAAGAGACCCAGTACTTC. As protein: CASSSLTGAQETQYF.

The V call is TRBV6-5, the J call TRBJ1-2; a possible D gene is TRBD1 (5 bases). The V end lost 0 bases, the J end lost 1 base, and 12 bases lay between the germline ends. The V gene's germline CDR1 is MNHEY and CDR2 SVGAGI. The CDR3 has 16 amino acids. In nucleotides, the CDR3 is TGTGCCAGCAGTTACTCGGTTTGGGGGGGTAACTATGGCTACACCTTC. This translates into CASSYSVWGGNYGYTF.

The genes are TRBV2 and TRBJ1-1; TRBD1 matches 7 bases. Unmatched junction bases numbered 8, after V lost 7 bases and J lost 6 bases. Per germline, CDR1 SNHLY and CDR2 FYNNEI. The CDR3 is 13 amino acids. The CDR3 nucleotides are TGTGCCAGCATTAGGGGGCGAGGCGCTGAAGCTTTCTTT. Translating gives CASIRGRGAEAFF.